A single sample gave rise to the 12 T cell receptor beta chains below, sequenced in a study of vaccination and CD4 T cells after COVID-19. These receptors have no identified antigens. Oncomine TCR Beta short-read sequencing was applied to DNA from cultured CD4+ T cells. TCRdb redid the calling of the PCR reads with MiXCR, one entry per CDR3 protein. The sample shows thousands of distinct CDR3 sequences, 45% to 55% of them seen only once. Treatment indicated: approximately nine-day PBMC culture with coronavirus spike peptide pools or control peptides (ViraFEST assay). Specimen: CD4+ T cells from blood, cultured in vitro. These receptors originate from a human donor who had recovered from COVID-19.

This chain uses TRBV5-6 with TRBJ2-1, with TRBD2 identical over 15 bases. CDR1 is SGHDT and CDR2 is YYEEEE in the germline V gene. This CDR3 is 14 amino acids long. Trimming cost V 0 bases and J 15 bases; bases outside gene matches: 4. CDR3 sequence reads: CASSLGTSGGAGFF. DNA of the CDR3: TGTGCCAGCAGCTTGGGGACTAGCGGGGGGGCGGGGTTCTTC.

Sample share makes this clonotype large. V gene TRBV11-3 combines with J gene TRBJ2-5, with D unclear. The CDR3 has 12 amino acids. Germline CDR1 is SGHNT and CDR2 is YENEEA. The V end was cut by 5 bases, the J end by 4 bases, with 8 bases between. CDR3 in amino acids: CASSPGSETQYF. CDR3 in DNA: TGTGCCAGCAGCCCAGGCTCAGAGACCCAGTACTTC.

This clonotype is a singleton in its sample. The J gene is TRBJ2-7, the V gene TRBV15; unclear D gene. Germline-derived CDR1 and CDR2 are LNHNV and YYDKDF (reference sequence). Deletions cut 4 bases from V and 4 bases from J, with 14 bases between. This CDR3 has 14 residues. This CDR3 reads CATSKPSERYEQYF. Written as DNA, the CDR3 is TGTGCCACCAGCAAACCGTCGGAGAGGTACGAGCAGTACTTC.

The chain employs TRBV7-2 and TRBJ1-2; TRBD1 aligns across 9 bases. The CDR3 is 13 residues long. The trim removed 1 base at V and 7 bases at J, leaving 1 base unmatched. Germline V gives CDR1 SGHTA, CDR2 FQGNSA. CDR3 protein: CASSLDRGPGYTF. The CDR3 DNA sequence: TGTGCCAGCAGCTTAGACAGGGGGCCTGGCTACACCTTC.

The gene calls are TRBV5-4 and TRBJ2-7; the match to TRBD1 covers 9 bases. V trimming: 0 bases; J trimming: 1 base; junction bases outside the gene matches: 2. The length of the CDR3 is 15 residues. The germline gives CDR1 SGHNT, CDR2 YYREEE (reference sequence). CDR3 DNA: TGTGCCAGCAGCTTGGCCGGGACAGGGTCCTACGAGCAGTACTTC. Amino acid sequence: CASSLAGTGSYEQYF.

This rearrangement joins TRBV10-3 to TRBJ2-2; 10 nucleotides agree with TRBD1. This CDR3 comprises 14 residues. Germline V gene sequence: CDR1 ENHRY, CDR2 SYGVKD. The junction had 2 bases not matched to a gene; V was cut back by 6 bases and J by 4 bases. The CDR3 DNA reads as TGTGCCATCAGGGGACAGGGGCGCACCGGGGAGCTGTTTTTT. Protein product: CAIRGQGRTGELFF.

CDR3 bases: TGTGCCAGCAGTGCCCTGACGAGGGATAGTAAAAACATTCAGTACTTC. Its translation: CASSALTRDSKNIQYF. The chain uses TRBV6-1 and TRBJ2-4; D might be TRBD2 (5 bases). The V end was cut by 4 bases, the J end by 4 bases, with 17 bases between. The CDR3 totals 16 residues. Germline V gives CDR1 MNHNS, CDR2 SASEGT.

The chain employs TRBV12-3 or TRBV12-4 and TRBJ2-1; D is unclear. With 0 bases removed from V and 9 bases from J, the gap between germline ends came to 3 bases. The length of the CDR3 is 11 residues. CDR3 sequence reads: CASSLAAEQFF. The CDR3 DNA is TGTGCCAGCAGTTTAGCAGCTGAGCAGTTCTTC.

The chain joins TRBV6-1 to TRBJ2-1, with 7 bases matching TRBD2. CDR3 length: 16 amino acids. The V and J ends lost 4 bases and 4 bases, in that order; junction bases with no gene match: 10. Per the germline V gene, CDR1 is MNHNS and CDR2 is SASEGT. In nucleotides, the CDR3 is TGTGCCAGCAGTGGCCTCCGGGCGGGAGCTTACAATGAGCAGTTCTTC. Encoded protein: CASSGLRAGAYNEQFF.

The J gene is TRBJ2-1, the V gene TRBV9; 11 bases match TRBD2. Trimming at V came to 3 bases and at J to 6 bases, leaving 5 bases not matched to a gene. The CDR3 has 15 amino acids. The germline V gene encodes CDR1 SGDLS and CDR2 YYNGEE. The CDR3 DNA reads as TGTGCCAGCAGCGCTACCGGGACTAGCGGCAATGAGCAGTTCTTC. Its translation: CASSATGTSGNEQFF. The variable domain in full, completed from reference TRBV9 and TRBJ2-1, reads DSGVTQTPKHLITATGQRVTLRCSPRSGDLSVYWYQQSLDQGLQFLIQYYNGEERAKGNILERFSAQQFPDLHSELNLSSLELGDSALYFCASSATGTSGNEQFFGPGTRLTVL.

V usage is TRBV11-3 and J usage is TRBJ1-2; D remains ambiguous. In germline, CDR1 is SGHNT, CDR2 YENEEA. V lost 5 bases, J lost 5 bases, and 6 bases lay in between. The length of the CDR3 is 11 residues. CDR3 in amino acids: CASSTWYGYTF. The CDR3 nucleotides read TGTGCCAGCAGCACTTGGTATGGCTACACCTTC.

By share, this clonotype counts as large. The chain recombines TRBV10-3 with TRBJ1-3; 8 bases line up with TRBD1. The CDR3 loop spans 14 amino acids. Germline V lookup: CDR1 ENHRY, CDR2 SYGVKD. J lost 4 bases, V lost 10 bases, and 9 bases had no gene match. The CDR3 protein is CATTEDREGNTIYF. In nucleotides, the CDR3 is TGTGCCACGACTGAGGACAGGGAGGGAAACACCATATATTTT.